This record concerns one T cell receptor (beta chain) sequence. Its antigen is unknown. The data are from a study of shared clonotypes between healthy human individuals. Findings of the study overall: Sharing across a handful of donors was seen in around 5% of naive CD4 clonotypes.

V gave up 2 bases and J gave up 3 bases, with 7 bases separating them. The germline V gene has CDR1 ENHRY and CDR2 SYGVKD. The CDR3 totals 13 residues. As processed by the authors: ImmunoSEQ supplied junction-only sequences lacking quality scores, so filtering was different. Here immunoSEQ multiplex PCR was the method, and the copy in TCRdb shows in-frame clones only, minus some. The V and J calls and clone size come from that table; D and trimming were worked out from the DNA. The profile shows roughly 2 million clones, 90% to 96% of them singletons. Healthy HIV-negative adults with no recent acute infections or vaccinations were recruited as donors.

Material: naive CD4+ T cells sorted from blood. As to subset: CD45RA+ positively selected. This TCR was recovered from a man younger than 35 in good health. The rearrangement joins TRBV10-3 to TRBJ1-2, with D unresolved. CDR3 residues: CAISEVVDYGYTF. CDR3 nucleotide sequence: TGTGCCATCAGTGAGGTTGTAGACTATGGCTACACCTTC.